Below, 27 T cell receptor beta chains from the same sample are listed, as sequenced in a study of cytomegalovirus exposure and HLA in healthy donors. Use of 60 Vbeta and 13 Jbeta primers characterized the PCR. The data were produced by immunoSEQ multiplex PCR, yet TCRdb's version contains in-frame clones alone and is incomplete. The sample has 90,000 to 100,000 clones; approximately 80% are singletons. The sequenced material came from PBMCs. Receptors were obtained from a man aged 18 to 29 in good health and CMV-seronegative.

The chain couples TRBV30 to TRBJ2-5; D may be TRBD2 (6 bases). Per the germline V gene, CDR1 is GTSNPN and CDR2 is SVGIG (reference sequence). This CDR3 region has 11 residues. V was trimmed by 5 bases and J by 4 bases, leaving 8 bases between them. The CDR3 DNA is TGTGCCTGGGGGGGAGGAGAGACCCAGTACTTC. This codes for CAWGGGETQYF. The whole variable domain, filled in from reference TRBV30 and TRBJ2-5, reads SQTIHQWPATLVQPVGSPLSLECTVEGTSNPNLYWYRQAAGRGLQLLFYSVGIGQISSEVPQNLSASRPQDRQFILSSKKLLLSDSGFYLCAWGGGETQYFGPGTRLLVL.

The chain carries TRBV2 and TRBJ2-3, with 11 bases aligning to TRBD2. This CDR3 is 13 amino acids long. J was trimmed by 6 bases and V by 6 bases; bases with no gene match: 2. From germline, CDR1 is SNHLY and CDR2 FYNNEI. The CDR3 DNA reads as TGTGCCAGCAGGACTAGCGGGGTTGATACGCAGTATTTT. This translates into CASRTSGVDTQYF. The complete variable domain, with remaining parts taken from reference TRBV2 and TRBJ2-3, reads EPEVTQTPSHQVTQMGQEVILRCVPISNHLYFYWYRQILGQKVEFLVSFYNNEISEKSEIFDDQFSVERPDGSNFTLKIRSTKLEDSAMYFCASRTSGVDTQYFGPGTRLTVL.

This clone occurred a few times. The chain is built from TRBV29-1 and TRBJ2-7, with D maybe TRBD1 (6 bases). V shed 5 bases and J shed 5 bases, with 16 bases lying between them. Germline lookup yields CDR1 SQVTM and CDR2 ANQGSEA. This CDR3 spans 13 amino acids. In DNA form, the CDR3 reads TGCAGCGTTCCATCGGAGCAGGGGAACGAGCAGTACTTC. Translating it yields CSVPSEQGNEQYF.

CDR3 nucleotide sequence: TGTGCCAGCAGCGTAGCGACAAGGCTTATCGGCTACACCTTC. This encodes CASSVATRLIGYTF. V gene TRBV5-6 combines with J gene TRBJ1-2; no clear D gene. The CDR3 has 14 amino acids. Germline V gives CDR1 SGHDT, CDR2 YYEEEE. Trimming removed 4 bases at V and 8 bases at J, with 18 bases between. The full variable domain, in which reference TRBV5-6 and TRBJ1-2 provide the parts outside the CDR3, is DAGVTQSPTHLIKTRGQQVTLRCSPKSGHDTVSWYQQALGQGPQFIFQYYEEEERQRGNFPDRFSGHQFPNYSSELNVNALLLGDSALYLCASSVATRLIGYTFGSGTRLTVV.

The V call is TRBV5-6, the J call TRBJ2-7; 8 bases align to TRBD2. The V segment lost 6 bases and the J segment 2 bases; nucleotides outside the gene matches: 16. The V gene's germline CDR1 is SGHDT and CDR2 YYEEEE. The CDR3 length is 17 residues. The CDR3, as DNA: TGTGCCAGCAACCTTTGTGTGAAGCGGGAGACGGCCTACGAGCAGTACTTC. This translates into CASNLCVKRETAYEQYF.

The DNA of the CDR3 is TGTGCCAGCAGTGAATTGGAGGGGTTAAAAGGCACTGAAGCTTTCTTT. Its protein is CASSELEGLKGTEAFF. The J gene is TRBJ1-1, the V gene TRBV25-1, with D maybe TRBD1 (5 bases). In germline, CDR1 is MGHDK, CDR2 SYGVNS. The V and J ends lost 1 base and 4 bases respectively, with 16 bases between them. The CDR3 spans 16 residues.

The chain employs TRBV5-4 and TRBJ2-2; D gene uncertain. Per germline, CDR1 SGHNT and CDR2 YYREEE (reference sequence). V shed 4 bases and J shed 1 base, with 5 bases lying between them. The CDR3 consists of 13 residues. The CDR3 reads CASSVQNTGELFF. Written as DNA, the CDR3 is TGTGCCAGCAGCGTACAGAACACCGGGGAGCTGTTTTTT.

This clone was counted between two and nine times. The chain employs TRBV7-4 and TRBJ2-1; weak D call: TRBD2 (8 bases). From germline, CDR1 is SGHVT and CDR2 SQSDAQ. V was pared by 5 bases and J by 5 bases, with 28 bases between. This CDR3 is built from 19 residues. The CDR3 here is CASSPLPGGGNGRDNEQFF. The CDR3 nucleotides are TGTGCCAGCAGCCCACTCCCAGGGGGGGGGAACGGGAGGGACAATGAGCAGTTCTTC.

This clone came up once. The gene calls are TRBV19 and TRBJ1-2; no firm D call. V lost 3 bases and J lost 0, with 11 bases in between. Germline CDR1 LNHDA, CDR2 SQIVND (reference sequence). The CDR3 is 15 amino acids. CDR3 loop: CASSMRLWANYGYTF. In DNA form, the CDR3 reads TGTGCCAGTAGTATGAGGCTTTGGGCTAACTATGGCTACACCTTC. The whole variable domain, filled in from reference TRBV19 and TRBJ1-2, reads DGGITQSPKYLFRKEGQNVTLSCEQNLNHDAMYWYRQDPGQGLRLIYYSQIVNDFQKGDIAEGYSVSREKKESFPLTVTSAQKNPTAFYLCASSMRLWANYGYTFGSGTRLTVV.

In nucleotides, the CDR3 is TGTGCCAGCAGCACAGGGGACACCGGGGAGCTGTTTTTT. Translating gives CASSTGDTGELFF. V and J are TRBV11-3 and TRBJ2-2, with 7 bases matching TRBD1. V lost 5 bases to trimming and J lost 3 bases; unmatched junction nucleotides: 0. Germline V gene data show CDR1 as SGHNT and CDR2 as YENEEA. This CDR3 contains 13 residues.

The chain uses TRBV19 and TRBJ1-4; no clear D. Trimming removed 5 bases at V and 0 bases at J, with 10 bases between. CDR3 length: 15 residues. CDR1 LNHDA and CDR2 SQIVND come from the germline V gene (reference sequence). CDR3 DNA: TGTGCCAGTAGTCCCCGACGGGCAACTAATGAAAAACTGTTTTTT. Translating it yields CASSPRRATNEKLFF.

This clone was counted a few times. This chain connects TRBV18 to TRBJ1-5; D gene unclear. V was cut by 1 base and J by 5 bases, with 12 bases left in between. CDR1 KGHSH and CDR2 LQKENI come from the germline V gene. This CDR3 has 15 residues. The CDR3 reads CASSPQGGRDQPQHF. The DNA of the CDR3 is TGTGCCAGCTCACCACAGGGTGGGAGGGATCAGCCCCAGCATTTT.

The chain couples TRBV14 to TRBJ2-5; D might be TRBD2 (6 bases). Trimming removed 4 bases at V and 6 bases at J, with 18 bases between. Germline lookup yields CDR1 SGHDN and CDR2 FVKESK. CDR3 length equals 15 residues. The CDR3 DNA sequence: TGTGCCAGCAGCCCAGCGGGTTCCCCCATCCAGACCCAGTACTTC. Translation gives CASSPAGSPIQTQYF. Full variable domain (missing parts from reference TRBV14 and TRBJ2-5): EAGVTQFPSHSVIEKGQTVTLRCDPISGHDNLYWYRRVMGKEIKFLLHFVKESKQDESGMPNNRFLAERTGGTYSTLKVQPAELEDSGVYFCASSPAGSPIQTQYFGPGTRLLVL.

This clone was recorded only once. J is TRBJ2-5 and V is TRBV6-1; D is possibly TRBD2 (5 bases). The germline CDR1 and CDR2 sequences are MNHNS and SASEGT. V lost 3 bases to trimming and J lost 5 bases, with 16 bases between them. This CDR3 comprises 15 residues. The CDR3 sequence: CASSDATTNGETQYF. The CDR3 DNA reads TGTGCCAGCAGTGACGCTACGACTAACGGGGAGACCCAGTACTTC.

About this clone itself: Distinct nucleotide sequences in the sample also encode this CDR3. The chain carries TRBV5-1 and TRBJ2-5; D gene ambiguous. Trimming shortened V by 4 bases and J by 2 bases, and 3 bases separated the two germline ends. The CDR3 sequence is 11 residues long. The germline V gene has CDR1 SGHRS and CDR2 YFSETQ. DNA for the CDR3: TGCGCCAGCAGCCTACAAGAGACCCAGTACTTC. Amino acids: CASSLQETQYF.

This clone was observed a single time. J is TRBJ1-4 and V is TRBV11-2; TRBD1 aligns across 7 bases. The CDR3 spans 16 residues. Trimming removed 5 bases from V and 0 bases from J; junction bases left unmatched: 6. The germline CDR1 and CDR2 sequences are SGHAT and FQNNGV. As DNA, the CDR3 is TGTGCCAGCAGCCCTACAGGGGCGGCAACTAATGAAAAACTGTTTTTT. This gives the protein CASSPTGAATNEKLFF.

V gene TRBV10-2 combines with J gene TRBJ2-6; D is possibly TRBD1 (5 bases). Germline V CDR1 and CDR2: WSHSY, SAAADI. The CDR3 sequence is 14 residues long. Trimming took off 6 bases at V and 4 bases at J, with 10 bases between the two ends. CDR3 nucleotides: TGCGCCAGCAGGCAGGGTGCCGGGGCCAACGTCCTGACTTTC. It translates to CASRQGAGANVLTF.

The chain carries TRBV2 and TRBJ1-4; TRBD1 might be the D (5 bases). The CDR3 loop spans 19 amino acids. Germline V gives CDR1 SNHLY, CDR2 FYNNEI. V was clipped by 6 bases and J by 2 bases, with 25 bases between them. This CDR3 is CASREGKLTRLGTNEKLFF. In DNA form, the CDR3 reads TGTGCCAGCAGGGAGGGGAAACTCACTCGACTAGGTACTAATGAAAAACTGTTTTTT.

This chain uses TRBV6-1 with TRBJ1-5; D is unclear. The CDR3 runs 13 residues. The germline V and J ends were trimmed by 5 bases and 4 bases, with 9 bases remaining between them. Germline V gene lookup returns CDR1 MNHNS and CDR2 SASEGT. CDR3: CASSLTGNQPQHF. The CDR3, as DNA: TGTGCCAGCAGTTTAACGGGTAATCAGCCCCAGCATTTT.

V is TRBV5-1 and J is TRBJ1-1; weak D call: TRBD1 (5 bases). Trimming took off 0 bases at V and 3 bases at J, with 15 bases between the two ends. The CDR3 covers 16 residues. The germline CDR1 and CDR2 sequences are SGHRS and YFSETQ. CDR3: CASSLASSGLDTEAFF. In DNA, the CDR3 is TGCGCCAGCAGCTTGGCCTCGTCAGGGCTGGACACTGAAGCTTTCTTT.

The chain carries TRBV6-1 and TRBJ1-1; D is undetermined. V was cut by 5 bases and J by 7 bases, with 8 bases left in between. CDR3 size: 11 residues. The V gene's germline CDR1 is MNHNS and CDR2 SASEGT. The chain's CDR3 is CASSYAGEAFF. The CDR3 DNA is TGTGCCAGCAGTTACGCGGGTGAAGCTTTCTTT.

The V call is TRBV27, the J call TRBJ1-1; 12 positions match TRBD1. Per the germline V gene, CDR1 is MNHEY and CDR2 is SMNVEV (reference sequence). The CDR3 loop spans 14 amino acids. With 7 bases clipped from V and 5 bases from J, the junction kept 5 bases outside the gene matches. The CDR3 DNA sequence: TGTGCCAGCAACCCGGGACAGGGGGCGACTGAAGCTTTCTTT. Residues: CASNPGQGATEAFF.

DNA of the CDR3: TGTGCCAGCAGCGGGGCGGGGGGCCCTAGGAAGTACTTC. This gives the protein CASSGAGGPRKYF. This chain joins TRBV5-6 and TRBJ2-7, with TRBD2 matching 8 bases. The V gene's germline CDR1 is SGHDT and CDR2 YYEEEE. There are 13 residues in the CDR3. V shed 4 bases, J shed 11 bases, and the junction held 11 bases outside the gene matches.

The rearrangement joins TRBV10-3 to TRBJ1-1; tentatively, D is TRBD1 (5 bases). CDR1 is ENHRY and CDR2 is SYGVKD in the germline V gene. Trimming took off 7 bases at V and 5 bases at J, with 8 bases between the two ends. The CDR3 consists of 11 residues. DNA for the CDR3: TGTGCCATCAAACGGGGGACTGAAGCTTTCTTT. Translated: CAIKRGTEAFF.

V gene TRBV20-1 combines with J gene TRBJ1-2; the D is unclear. Germline loops: CDR1 DFQATT, CDR2 SNEGSKA (reference sequence). Trimming pared 2 bases from V and 5 bases from J, leaving 3 bases between. The CDR3 covers 10 residues. The CDR3 region has the DNA TGCAGTGCTAGATCTTATGGCTACACCTTC. Its protein is CSARSYGYTF.

The chain recombines TRBV9 with TRBJ1-1, with 9 bases that match TRBD1. The CDR3 extends over 15 amino acids. Looked up from germline, CDR1 is SGDLS and CDR2 is YYNGEE. Trimming cost V 2 bases and J 1 base; bases outside gene matches: 3. The CDR3 DNA sequence: TGTGCCAGCAGCGTGACGGGACAGGGGAACACTGAAGCTTTCTTT. Translation: CASSVTGQGNTEAFF.

The V call is TRBV18, the J call TRBJ1-4, with TRBD1 identical over 7 bases. Germline CDR1 and CDR2: KGHSH and LQKENI. J lost 8 bases, V lost 1 base, and 4 bases had no gene match. The CDR3 contains 14 residues. For the CDR3, the DNA is TGTGCCAGCTCACCACAGGGGGCAGCGGAAAAACTGTTTTTT. Amino acids: CASSPQGAAEKLFF.